The 2 T cell receptor beta chains reported below all come from one sample, sequenced in a study of blood T cell repertoires in COVID-19. Profiled with immunoSEQ multiplex PCR; TCRdb holds only in-frame clones, not every one. The table includes 270,000 or so clones, around 82% detected once. The sequencing input was PBMCs or T cells enriched from blood (not recorded which). The origin of the receptors is a man aged 45-60 years who had recovered from COVID-19.

The gene calls are TRBV5-1 and TRBJ1-1, with 7 bases aligning to TRBD1. V lost 4 bases, J lost 0 bases, and 12 bases stayed unmatched. The germline gives CDR1 SGHRS, CDR2 YFSETQ. CDR3 length: 17 amino acids. The CDR3: CASSAAGGIGMNTEAFF. Here the CDR3 DNA reads TGCGCCAGCAGCGCCGCAGGGGGAATAGGAATGAACACTGAAGCTTTCTTT.

The rearrangement links TRBV7-2 to TRBJ2-7, with TRBD2 identical over 9 bases. CDR1 is SGHTA and CDR2 is FQGNSA in the germline V gene. The CDR3 totals 15 residues. V trimming: 5 bases; J trimming: 1 base; junction bases outside the gene matches: 6. In nucleotides, the CDR3 is TGTGCCAGCAGCCGCGAAGCGGGGGGTTCCTACGAGCAGTACTTC. Its translation is CASSREAGGSYEQYF. Complete variable domain (other parts from reference TRBV7-2 and TRBJ2-7): GAGVSQSPSNKVTEKGKDVELRCDPISGHTALYWYRQSLGQGLEFLIYFQGNSAPDKSGLPSDRFSAERTGGSVSTLTIQRTQQEDSAVYLCASSREAGGSYEQYFGPGTRLTVT.